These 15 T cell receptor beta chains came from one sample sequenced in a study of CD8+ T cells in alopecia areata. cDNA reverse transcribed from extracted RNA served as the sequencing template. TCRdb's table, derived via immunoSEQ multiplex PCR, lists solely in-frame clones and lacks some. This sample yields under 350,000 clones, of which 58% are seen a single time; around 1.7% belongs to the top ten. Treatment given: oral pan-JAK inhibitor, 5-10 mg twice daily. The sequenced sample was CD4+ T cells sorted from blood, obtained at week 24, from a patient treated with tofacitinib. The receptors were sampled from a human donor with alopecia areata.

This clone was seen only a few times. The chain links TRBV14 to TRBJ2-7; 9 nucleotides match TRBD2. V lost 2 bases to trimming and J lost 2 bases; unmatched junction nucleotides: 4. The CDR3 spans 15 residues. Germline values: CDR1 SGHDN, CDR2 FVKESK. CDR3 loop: CASSQQRGGAYEQYF. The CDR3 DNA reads TGTGCCAGCAGCCAACAGCGCGGGGGGGCCTACGAGCAGTACTTC.

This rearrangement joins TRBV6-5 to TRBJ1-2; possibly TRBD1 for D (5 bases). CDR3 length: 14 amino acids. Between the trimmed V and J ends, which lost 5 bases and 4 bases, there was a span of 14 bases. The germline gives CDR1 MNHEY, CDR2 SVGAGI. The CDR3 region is CASSNELDTYGYTF. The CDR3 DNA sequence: TGTGCCAGCAGTAACGAATTGGACACCTATGGCTACACCTTC.

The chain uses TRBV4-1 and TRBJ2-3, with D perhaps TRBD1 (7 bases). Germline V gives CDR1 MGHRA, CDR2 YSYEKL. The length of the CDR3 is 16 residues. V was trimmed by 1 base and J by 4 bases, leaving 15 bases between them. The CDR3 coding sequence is TGCGCCAGCAGCCAAGGGCGGGACAGTACTGCAGATACGCAGTATTTT. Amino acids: CASSQGRDSTADTQYF.

For the CDR3, the DNA is TGCAGCGTGCTCGGTGCCCGAGGGGAGACCCAGTACTTC. It yields the protein CSVLGARGETQYF. The gene calls are TRBV29-1 and TRBJ2-5, with D tentatively TRBD2 (5 bases). The germline gives CDR1 SQVTM, CDR2 ANQGSEA. V dropped 6 bases and J dropped 5 bases, with 16 bases sitting between them. The CDR3 spans 13 residues.

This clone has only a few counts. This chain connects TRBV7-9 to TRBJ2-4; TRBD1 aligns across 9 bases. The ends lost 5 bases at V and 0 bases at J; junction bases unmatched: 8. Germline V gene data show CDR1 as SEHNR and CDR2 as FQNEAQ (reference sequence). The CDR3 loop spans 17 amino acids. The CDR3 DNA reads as TGTGCCAGCAGCAAGTCCGGGACAGGGATAGCCAAAAACATTCAGTACTTC. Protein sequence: CASSKSGTGIAKNIQYF.

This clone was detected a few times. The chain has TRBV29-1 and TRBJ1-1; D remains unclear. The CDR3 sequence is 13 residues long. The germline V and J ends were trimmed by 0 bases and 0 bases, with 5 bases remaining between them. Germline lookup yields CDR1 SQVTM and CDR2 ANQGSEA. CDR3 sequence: CSVEENMNTEAFF. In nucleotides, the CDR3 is TGCAGCGTTGAAGAGAATATGAACACTGAAGCTTTCTTT. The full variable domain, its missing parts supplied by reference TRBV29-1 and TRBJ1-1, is SAVISQKPSRDICQRGTSLTIQCQVDSQVTMMFWYRQQPGQSLTLIATANQGSEATYESGFVIDKFPISRPNLTFSTLTVSNMSPEDSSIYLCSVEENMNTEAFFGQGTRLTVV.

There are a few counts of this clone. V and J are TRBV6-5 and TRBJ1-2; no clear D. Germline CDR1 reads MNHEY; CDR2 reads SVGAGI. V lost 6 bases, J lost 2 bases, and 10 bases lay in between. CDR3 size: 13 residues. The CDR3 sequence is CASRSTFNYGYTF. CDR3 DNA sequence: TGTGCCAGCAGGTCGACATTCAACTATGGCTACACCTTC.

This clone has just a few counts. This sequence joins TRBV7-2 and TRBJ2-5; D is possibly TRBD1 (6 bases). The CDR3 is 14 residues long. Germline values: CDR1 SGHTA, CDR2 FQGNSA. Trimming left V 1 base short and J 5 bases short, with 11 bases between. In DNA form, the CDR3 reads TGTGCCAGCAGCTTAGACTGGGGGCTGGAGACCCAGTACTTC. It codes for CASSLDWGLETQYF.

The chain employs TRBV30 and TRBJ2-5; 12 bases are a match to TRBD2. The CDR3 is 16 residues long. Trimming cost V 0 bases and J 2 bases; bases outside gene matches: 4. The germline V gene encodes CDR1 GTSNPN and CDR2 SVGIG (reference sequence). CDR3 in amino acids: CAWSVRLAGVQETQYF. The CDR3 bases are TGTGCCTGGAGTGTTAGACTAGCGGGGGTACAAGAGACCCAGTACTTC.

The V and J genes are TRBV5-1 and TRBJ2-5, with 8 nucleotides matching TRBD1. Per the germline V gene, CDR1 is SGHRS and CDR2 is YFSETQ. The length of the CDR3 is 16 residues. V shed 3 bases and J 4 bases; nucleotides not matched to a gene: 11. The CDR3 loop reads CASSSRDRGPRETQYF. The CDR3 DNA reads TGCGCCAGCAGCTCCCGAGACAGGGGCCCACGAGAGACCCAGTACTTC.

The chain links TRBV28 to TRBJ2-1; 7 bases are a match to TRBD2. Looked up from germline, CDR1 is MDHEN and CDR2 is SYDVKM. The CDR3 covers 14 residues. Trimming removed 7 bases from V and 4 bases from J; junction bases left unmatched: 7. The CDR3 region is CASIPGGGYNEQFF. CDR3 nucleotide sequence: TGTGCCAGCATCCCGGGAGGAGGATACAATGAGCAGTTCTTC.

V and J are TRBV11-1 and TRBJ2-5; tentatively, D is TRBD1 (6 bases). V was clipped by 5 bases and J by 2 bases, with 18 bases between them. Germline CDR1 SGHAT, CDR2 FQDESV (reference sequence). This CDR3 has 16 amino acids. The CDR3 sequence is CASSTLHRDRQETQYF. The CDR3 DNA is TGTGCCAGCAGCACACTCCACAGGGATCGGCAAGAGACCCAGTACTTC.

In DNA, the CDR3 is TGTGCCAGCTCACCCGGGAGCAGGGGTGGTTCATACAATGAGCAGTTCTTC. Translation gives CASSPGSRGGSYNEQFF. The rearrangement joins TRBV18 to TRBJ2-1; TRBD1 or TRBD2 may be the D gene (6 bases each). The germline V gene has CDR1 KGHSH and CDR2 LQKENI. The CDR3 consists of 17 residues. V lost 3 bases, J lost 4 bases, and 19 bases lay in between.

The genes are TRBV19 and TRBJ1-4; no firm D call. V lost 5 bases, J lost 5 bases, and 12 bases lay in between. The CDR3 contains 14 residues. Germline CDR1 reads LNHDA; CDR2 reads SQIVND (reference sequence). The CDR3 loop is CASSRSDSNEKLFF. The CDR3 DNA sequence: TGTGCCAGTAGTCGATCCGACTCGAATGAAAAACTGTTTTTT.

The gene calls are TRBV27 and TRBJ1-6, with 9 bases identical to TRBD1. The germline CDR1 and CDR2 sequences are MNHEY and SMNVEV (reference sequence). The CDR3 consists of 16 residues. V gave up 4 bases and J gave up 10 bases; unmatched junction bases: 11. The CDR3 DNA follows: TGTGCCAGCAGTTCCCTCAGCCAGGGACAGGGATCACCCCTCCACTTT. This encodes CASSSLSQGQGSPLHF.